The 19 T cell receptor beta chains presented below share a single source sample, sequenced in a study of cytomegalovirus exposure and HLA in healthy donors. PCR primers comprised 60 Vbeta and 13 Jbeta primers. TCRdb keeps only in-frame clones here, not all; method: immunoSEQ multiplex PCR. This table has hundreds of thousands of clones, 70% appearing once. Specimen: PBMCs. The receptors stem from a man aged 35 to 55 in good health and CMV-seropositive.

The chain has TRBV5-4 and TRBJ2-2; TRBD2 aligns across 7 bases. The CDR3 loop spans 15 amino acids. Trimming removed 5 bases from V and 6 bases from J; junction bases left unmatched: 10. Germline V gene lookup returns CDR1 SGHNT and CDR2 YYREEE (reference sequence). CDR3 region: CASRGGTPGPGELFF. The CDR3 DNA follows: TGTGCCAGCAGGGGGGGGACTCCCGGCCCCGGGGAGCTGTTTTTT. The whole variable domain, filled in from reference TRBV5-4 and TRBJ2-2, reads ETGVTQSPTHLIKTRGQQVTLRCSSQSGHNTVSWYQQALGQGPQFIFQYYREEENGRGNFPPRFSGLQFPNYSSELNVNALELDDSALYLCASRGGTPGPGELFFGEGSRLTVL.

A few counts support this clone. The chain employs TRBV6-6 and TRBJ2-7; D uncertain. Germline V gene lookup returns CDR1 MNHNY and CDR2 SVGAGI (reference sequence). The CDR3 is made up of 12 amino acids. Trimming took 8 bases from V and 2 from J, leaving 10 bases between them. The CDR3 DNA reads TGTGCCAGCGGGCGTAACACCTACGAGCAGTACTTC. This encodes CASGRNTYEQYF.

The CDR3 protein is CASSLRTGIAYEQYF. CDR3 coding DNA: TGTGCCAGCAGCTTACGGACAGGGATAGCCTACGAGCAGTACTTC. The chain combines TRBV9 with TRBJ2-7; the match to TRBD1 covers 8 bases. Germline loops: CDR1 SGDLS, CDR2 YYNGEE. The CDR3 loop spans 15 amino acids. V dropped 4 bases and J dropped 2; count of bases not matched to a gene: 8.

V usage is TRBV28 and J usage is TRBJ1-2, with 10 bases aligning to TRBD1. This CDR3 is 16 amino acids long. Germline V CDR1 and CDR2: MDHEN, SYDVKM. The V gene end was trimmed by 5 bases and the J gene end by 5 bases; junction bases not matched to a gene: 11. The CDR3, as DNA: TGTGCCAGCAGTCCTGGAGGGACAGGGGAAGGGTATGGCTACACCTTC. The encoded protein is CASSPGGTGEGYGYTF.

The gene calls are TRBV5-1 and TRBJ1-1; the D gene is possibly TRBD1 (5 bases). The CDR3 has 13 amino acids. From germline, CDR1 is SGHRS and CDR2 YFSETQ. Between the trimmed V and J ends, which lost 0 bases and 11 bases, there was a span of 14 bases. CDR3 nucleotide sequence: TGCGCCAGCAGCTTGGACCAGGGTGGGTCCGCTTTCTTT. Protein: CASSLDQGGSAFF.

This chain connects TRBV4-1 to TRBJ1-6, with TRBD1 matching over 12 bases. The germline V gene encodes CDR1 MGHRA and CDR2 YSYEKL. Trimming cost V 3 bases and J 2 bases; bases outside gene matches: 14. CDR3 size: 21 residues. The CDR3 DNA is TGCGCCAGCAGCCACCATCGCCCCGGGACAGGGGGCCTGACCTATAATTCACCCCTCCACTTT. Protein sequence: CASSHHRPGTGGLTYNSPLHF.

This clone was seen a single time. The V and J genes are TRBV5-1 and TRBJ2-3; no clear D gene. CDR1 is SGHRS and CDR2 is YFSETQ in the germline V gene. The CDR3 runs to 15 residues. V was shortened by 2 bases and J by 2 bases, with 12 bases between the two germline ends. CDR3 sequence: CASSLLTPDTDTQYF. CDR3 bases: TGCGCCAGCAGCTTATTAACACCCGACACAGATACGCAGTATTTT.

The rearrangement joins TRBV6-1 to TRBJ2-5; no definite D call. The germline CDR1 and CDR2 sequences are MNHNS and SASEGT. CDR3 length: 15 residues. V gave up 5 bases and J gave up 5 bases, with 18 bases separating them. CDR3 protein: CASSTRRPSGETQYF. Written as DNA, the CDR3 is TGTGCCAGCAGTACCCGACGGCCCTCCGGGGAGACCCAGTACTTC.

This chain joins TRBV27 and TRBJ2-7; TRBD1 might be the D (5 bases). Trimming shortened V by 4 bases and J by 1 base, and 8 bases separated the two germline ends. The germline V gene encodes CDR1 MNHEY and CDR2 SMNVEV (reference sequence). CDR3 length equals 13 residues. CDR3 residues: CASSYRLSYEQYF. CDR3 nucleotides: TGTGCCAGCAGTTACAGGCTATCCTACGAGCAGTACTTC.

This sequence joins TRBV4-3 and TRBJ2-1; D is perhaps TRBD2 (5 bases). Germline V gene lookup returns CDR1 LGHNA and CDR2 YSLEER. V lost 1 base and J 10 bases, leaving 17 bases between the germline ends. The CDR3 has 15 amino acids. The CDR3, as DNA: TGCGCCAGCAGCCAAGCGGGATCGGGGAGCAAGGAGCAGTTCTTC. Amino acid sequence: CASSQAGSGSKEQFF.

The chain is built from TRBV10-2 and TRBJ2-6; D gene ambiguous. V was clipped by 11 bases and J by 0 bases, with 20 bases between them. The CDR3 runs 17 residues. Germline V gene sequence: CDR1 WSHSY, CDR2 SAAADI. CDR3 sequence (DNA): TGCGCCCCCCAGGTGGGCGAGCCCCTCTCTGGGGCCAACGTCCTGACTTTC. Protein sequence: CAPQVGEPLSGANVLTF.

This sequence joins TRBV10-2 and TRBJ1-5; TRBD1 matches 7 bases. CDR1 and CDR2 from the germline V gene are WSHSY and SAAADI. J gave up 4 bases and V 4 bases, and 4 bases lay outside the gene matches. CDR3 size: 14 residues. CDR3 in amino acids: CASSGGQTNQPQHF. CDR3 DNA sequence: TGCGCCAGCAGTGGGGGACAGACTAATCAGCCCCAGCATTTT.

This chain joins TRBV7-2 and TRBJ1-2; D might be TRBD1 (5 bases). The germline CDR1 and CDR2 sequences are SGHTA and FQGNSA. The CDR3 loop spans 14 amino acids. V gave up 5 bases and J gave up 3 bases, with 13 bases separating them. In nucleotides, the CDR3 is TGTGCCAGCAGCCCCACGGGGGTGGACTATGGCTACACCTTC. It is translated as CASSPTGVDYGYTF.

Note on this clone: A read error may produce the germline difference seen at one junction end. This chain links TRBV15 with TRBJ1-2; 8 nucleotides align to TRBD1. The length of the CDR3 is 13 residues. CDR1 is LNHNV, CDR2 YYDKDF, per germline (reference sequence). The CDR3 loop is CATSRGQGYDYTF. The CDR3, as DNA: TGTGCCACCAGTAGAGGACAGGGCTATGACTACACCTTC. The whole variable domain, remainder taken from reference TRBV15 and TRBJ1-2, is DAMVIQNPRYQVTQFGKPVTLSCSQTLNHNVMYWYQQKSSQAPKLLFHYYDKDFNNEADTPDNFQSRRPNTSFCFLDIRSPGLGDTAMYLCATSRGQGYDYTFGSGTRLTVV.

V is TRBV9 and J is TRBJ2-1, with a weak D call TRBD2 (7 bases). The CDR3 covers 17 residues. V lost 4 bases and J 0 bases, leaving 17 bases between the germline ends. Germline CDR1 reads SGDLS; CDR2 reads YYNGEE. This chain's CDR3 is CASSTGSGVSSYNEQFF. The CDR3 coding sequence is TGTGCCAGCAGCACAGGGAGCGGGGTTAGCTCCTACAATGAGCAGTTCTTC.

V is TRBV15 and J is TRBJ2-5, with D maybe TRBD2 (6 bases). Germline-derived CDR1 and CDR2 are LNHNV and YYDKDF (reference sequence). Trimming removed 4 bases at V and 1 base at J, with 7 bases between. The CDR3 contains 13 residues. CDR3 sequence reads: CATSTGLQETQYF. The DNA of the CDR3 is TGTGCCACCAGCACGGGACTCCAAGAGACCCAGTACTTC. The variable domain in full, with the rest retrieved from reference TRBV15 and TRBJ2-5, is DAMVIQNPRYQVTQFGKPVTLSCSQTLNHNVMYWYQQKSSQAPKLLFHYYDKDFNNEADTPDNFQSRRPNTSFCFLDIRSPGLGDTAMYLCATSTGLQETQYFGPGTRLLVL.

The CDR3 sequence: CASSYQGSYGYTF. In DNA, the CDR3 is TGTGCCAGCAGTTATCAGGGTTCGTATGGCTACACCTTC. The chain couples TRBV6-5 to TRBJ1-2, with a weak D call TRBD1 (5 bases). The germline V gene has CDR1 MNHEY and CDR2 SVGAGI. This CDR3 contains 13 residues. The V and J ends lost 3 bases and 5 bases respectively, with 10 bases between them.

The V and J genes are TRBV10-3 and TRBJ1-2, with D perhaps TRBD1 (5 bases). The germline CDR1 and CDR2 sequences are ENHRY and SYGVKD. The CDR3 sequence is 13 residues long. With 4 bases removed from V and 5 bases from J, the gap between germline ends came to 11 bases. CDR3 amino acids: CAISGGRPYGYTF. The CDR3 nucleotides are TGTGCCATCAGTGGGGGCAGGCCTTATGGCTACACCTTC.

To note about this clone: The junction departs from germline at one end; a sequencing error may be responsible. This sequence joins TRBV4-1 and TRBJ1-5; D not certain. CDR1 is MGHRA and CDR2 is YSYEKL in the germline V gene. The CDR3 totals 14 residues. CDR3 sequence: CARSRVRVTEPQHF. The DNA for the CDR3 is TGCGCCAGAAGCCGAGTCCGGGTAACGGAGCCCCAGCATTTT.